Shown below are 14 T cell receptor beta chains from a single sample sequenced in a study of T cell responses to AZD1222 COVID-19 vaccine. Libraries were prepared by immunoSEQ multiplex PCR; TCRdb keeps only in-frame clonotypes and omits some of them. This table holds around 200,000 clones, about nine tenths found once. The sequencing here drew on peripheral blood, taken on day 0 of AZD1222 vaccination. These receptors were obtained from an adult in good health.

The chain carries TRBV6-4 and TRBJ2-7; the D gene is possibly TRBD1 (5 bases). The CDR3 consists of 15 residues. Trimming left V 3 bases short and J 0 bases short, with 12 bases between. CDR1 and CDR2 from the germline V gene are MRHNA and SNTAGT. The CDR3 DNA is TGTGCCAGCAGTGAAGGGCAGGGTAGCTCCTACGAGCAGTACTTC. Amino acids: CASSEGQGSSYEQYF.

This chain connects TRBV25-1 to TRBJ2-7; TRBD1 matches 12 bases. The CDR3 is made up of 15 amino acids. Germline V gene lookup returns CDR1 MGHDK and CDR2 SYGVNS. Trimming at V came to 4 bases and at J to 5 bases, leaving 6 bases not matched to a gene. The CDR3 protein is CASSVSGTGGDEQYF. DNA for the CDR3: TGTGCCAGCAGTGTATCCGGGACAGGGGGCGACGAGCAGTACTTC.

This clone was observed once. This chain links TRBV25-1 with TRBJ1-2; possible D gene TRBD1, 5 bases. Trimming left V 4 bases short and J 4 bases short, with 13 bases between. This CDR3 region has 14 residues. The germline V gene encodes CDR1 MGHDK and CDR2 SYGVNS. The CDR3 bases are TGTGCCAGCAGTGCTGGGGGACGCAGCTATGGCTACACCTTC. This sequence encodes CASSAGGRSYGYTF.

This rearrangement joins TRBV7-9 to TRBJ2-1; 16 bases line up with TRBD2. Looked up from germline, CDR1 is SEHNR and CDR2 is FQNEAQ (reference sequence). CDR3 length: 19 amino acids. Trimming at V came to 5 bases and at J to 2 bases, leaving 9 bases not matched to a gene. The CDR3 nucleotides are TGTGCCAGCAGCCCCGCCGGGACTAGCGGGGGGGAAGCCTACAATGAGCAGTTCTTC. It translates to CASSPAGTSGGEAYNEQFF.

The chain is built from TRBV7-3 and TRBJ2-2; D is tentatively TRBD1 or TRBD2 (7 bases each). There are 15 residues in the CDR3. The germline V and J ends were trimmed by 5 bases and 6 bases, with 16 bases remaining between them. Per the germline V gene, CDR1 is SGHTA and CDR2 is FQGTGA. CDR3 loop: CASSPQAGGAGELFF. CDR3 nucleotides: TGTGCCAGCAGCCCCCAGGCAGGGGGGGCCGGGGAGCTGTTTTTT.

This chain joins TRBV7-8 and TRBJ2-5, with D possibly TRBD2 on 5 matching bases. The V end lost 1 base, the J end lost 4 bases, and 10 bases lay between the germline ends. Germline CDR1 and CDR2: SGHVS and FQNEAQ. The CDR3 runs 14 residues. Written as DNA, the CDR3 is TGTGCCAGCAGCTTAGTCAGAGCGGCAGAGACCCAGTACTTC. It encodes CASSLVRAAETQYF.

This clone was picked up one time. This chain connects TRBV7-7 to TRBJ2-7; D is ambiguous. The CDR3 runs to 9 residues. Germline CDR1 SSHAT, CDR2 FNYEAQ (reference sequence). The CDR3 region has the DNA TGTGCTAGCTCTCACGAGCAGTACTTC. Protein: CASSHEQYF.

The chain employs TRBV4-2 and TRBJ1-2; the match to TRBD1 covers 8 bases. Germline V gives CDR1 LGHNA, CDR2 YNFKEQ. V was pared by 4 bases and J by 3 bases, with 4 bases of the junction left unmatched. CDR3 length equals 14 residues. The CDR3 here is CASSRGGQDYGYTF. The CDR3 bases are TGTGCCAGCAGCCGAGGGGGACAGGACTATGGCTACACCTTC.

This clone was counted a single time. The chain employs TRBV19 and TRBJ1-2; no definite D call. Per the germline V gene, CDR1 is LNHDA and CDR2 is SQIVND (reference sequence). The CDR3 spans 13 residues. Deletions cut 4 bases from V and 2 bases from J, with 8 bases between. The CDR3 protein is CASSTTVNYGYTF. Here the CDR3 DNA reads TGTGCCAGTAGTACCACAGTGAACTATGGCTACACCTTC.

As regards this clone: This sample also contains other DNA sequences that code for the same CDR3. The gene calls are TRBV3-1 (or the pseudogene TRBV3-2) and TRBJ2-2; 8 nucleotides line up with TRBD1. V trimming: 4 bases; J trimming: 4 bases; junction bases outside the gene matches: 2. The CDR3 contains 14 residues. The germline V gene has CDR1 LGHDT and CDR2 YNNKEL (reference sequence). CDR3 region: CASSPGGGTGELFF. CDR3 bases: TGTGCCAGCAGCCCAGGGGGCGGCACCGGGGAGCTGTTTTTT.

The V and J genes are TRBV4-2 and TRBJ1-4; D unclear. CDR1 LGHNA and CDR2 YNFKEQ come from the germline V gene. The CDR3 has 16 residues. Trimming left V 0 bases short and J 5 bases short, with 13 bases between. The DNA for the CDR3 is TGTGCCAGCAGCCAAGATGCAGTCTTAGGGAATGAAAAACTGTTTTTT. This gives the protein CASSQDAVLGNEKLFF.

As regards this clone: The sample holds other DNA sequences that translate to the same CDR3. The chain links TRBV9 to TRBJ1-6; a weak D match, TRBD1 (6 bases). There are 14 residues in the CDR3. Trimming shortened V by 0 bases and J by 5 bases, and 6 bases separated the two germline ends. CDR1 SGDLS and CDR2 YYNGEE come from the germline V gene. This chain's CDR3 is CASSVGTDNSPLHF. Here the CDR3 DNA reads TGTGCCAGCAGCGTAGGGACAGATAATTCACCCCTCCACTTT. Together with reference TRBV9 and TRBJ1-6, the CDR3 gives the full variable domain: DSGVTQTPKHLITATGQRVTLRCSPRSGDLSVYWYQQSLDQGLQFLIQYYNGEERAKGNILERFSAQQFPDLHSELNLSSLELGDSALYFCASSVGTDNSPLHFGNGTRLTVT.

The chain links TRBV5-6 to TRBJ2-7, with TRBD1 matching 7 bases. The CDR3 sequence is 16 residues long. Germline-derived CDR1 and CDR2 are SGHDT and YYEEEE. V lost 4 bases, J lost 4 bases, and 14 bases stayed unmatched. CDR3: CASSLGPRQGGYEQYF. The CDR3 DNA sequence: TGTGCCAGCAGCCTGGGGCCTCGACAGGGTGGATACGAGCAGTACTTC.

This clone was counted a few times. The V and J genes are TRBV18 and TRBJ2-2; D unresolved. The CDR3 consists of 15 residues. Germline assignment: CDR1 KGHSH and CDR2 LQKENI. With 4 bases removed from V and 2 bases from J, the gap between germline ends came to 11 bases. CDR3 loop: CASSRPSGNTGELFF. As DNA, the CDR3 is TGTGCCAGCTCACGTCCGTCAGGAAACACCGGGGAGCTGTTTTTT.